These T cell receptor beta chains were read from a single sample in a study of blood T cell repertoires in COVID-19. This table comes from immunoSEQ multiplex PCR, and its TCRdb copy is limited to in-frame clones, with some not included. The sample lists around 270,000 clones; around 86% were seen once. Sequencing was done on a sample of peripheral blood. The receptors were sampled from a man aged 35 to 55 who had recovered from COVID-19. Each CDR3 is given with its conserved first and last residue. D genes are given only for firm matches. Rows give clone size only sometimes, using once, few, many, or a class for an expanded clone.

CDR3 | DNA | J | D | size | V
CASTLIASGYTGELFF | TGTGCCAGCACTTTAATCGCTAGCGGGTACACCGGGGAGCTGTTTTTT | TRBJ2-2 | TRBD2 | few | TRBV27
CSVEGRGQGFYEQYF | TGCAGCGTTGAAGGACGGGGACAGGGGTTCTACGAGCAGTACTTC | TRBJ2-7 | TRBD1 | . | TRBV29-1
CASNQGITEAFF | TGTGCCAGCAACCAGGGTATCACTGAAGCTTTCTTT | TRBJ1-1 | . | . | TRBV5-8
CASSQDRVGYEQYF | TGTGCCAGCAGCCAGGACAGGGTTGGTTACGAGCAGTACTTC | TRBJ2-7 | TRBD1 | . | TRBV5-4
CSVEKHFSYNEQFF | TGCAGCGTTGAAAAGCATTTCTCCTACAATGAGCAGTTCTTC | TRBJ2-1 | . | . | TRBV29-1
CASSPRTSGGHYNEQFF | TGCGCCAGCAGCCCCCGGACTAGCGGGGGGCATTACAATGAGCAGTTCTTC | TRBJ2-1 | TRBD2 | . | TRBV4-1
CASSSPLGGGGGSPLHF | TGTGCCAGCAGCTCCCCTCTAGGGGGGGGAGGAGGTTCACCCCTCCACTTT | TRBJ1-6 | . | . | TRBV7-2
CASSEVSGGSTGELFF | TGTGCCAGCAGTGAAGTTAGCGGGGGTAGTACCGGGGAGCTGTTTTTT | TRBJ2-2 | TRBD2 | . | TRBV2
CATSRDDRGDEKLFF | TGTGCCACCAGCAGAGATGACAGGGGGGATGAAAAACTGTTTTTT | TRBJ1-4 | TRBD1 | . | TRBV15
CASSLSFGLAGERETQYF | TGTGCCAGCAGCCTCTCTTTTGGGCTAGCGGGAGAGAGAGAGACCCAGTACTTC | TRBJ2-5 | TRBD2 | . | TRBV27
CASRPSGSHNEQFF | TGTGCCAGCAGGCCTAGCGGGAGCCACAATGAGCAGTTCTTC | TRBJ2-1 | TRBD2 | few | TRBV6-2/TRBV6-3
CSAGRGETQYF | TGCAGTGCCGGTCGGGGGGAGACCCAGTACTTC | TRBJ2-5 | . | . | TRBV20-1
CASETPGLAYEQYF | TGTGCCAGTGAGACCCCGGGACTAGCATATGAGCAGTACTTC | TRBJ2-7 | TRBD2 | . | TRBV2
CASSISTGPGSGNEKLFF | TGTGCCAGTAGTATATCTACAGGGCCCGGTAGTGGTAATGAAAAACTGTTTTTT | TRBJ1-4 | . | . | TRBV19
CASSTLRGNEQYF | TGTGCCAGTAGTACACTCCGCGGGAACGAGCAGTACTTC | TRBJ2-7 | . | . | TRBV19
CASGGWTGATDTQYF | TGTGCCAGCGGGGGATGGACAGGGGCCACAGATACGCAGTATTTT | TRBJ2-3 | TRBD1 | . | TRBV2
CASSAGQTLMNTEAFF | TGCGCCAGCAGCGCCGGACAGACATTAATGAACACTGAGGCTTTCTTT | TRBJ1-1 | . | . | TRBV5-1
CASSLRTGKETQYF | TGTGCCAGCAGCTTGAGGACAGGGAAAGAGACCCAGTACTTC | TRBJ2-5 | TRBD1 | . | TRBV5-4
CASSAFDRLYQETQYF | TGTGCCAGTAGTGCCTTCGACAGACTGTACCAAGAGACCCAGTACTTC | TRBJ2-5 | . | . | TRBV19
CASSTAGTSGKISYEQYF | TGTGCCAGCAGCACCGCCGGGACTAGCGGGAAAATATCCTACGAGCAGTACTTC | TRBJ2-7 | TRBD2 | . | TRBV6-2/TRBV6-3
CASSVPKEGPNTGELFF | TGTGCCAGCAGCGTCCCCAAGGAGGGGCCGAACACCGGGGAGCTGTTTTTT | TRBJ2-2 | . | . | TRBV9
CASSIGPGDTIYF | TGTGCCAGTAGTATAGGGCCCGGGGACACCATATATTTT | TRBJ1-3 | . | . | TRBV19
CASSQGAGTGSNGYTF | TGCGCCAGCAGCCAAGGAGCCGGGACAGGCTCCAATGGCTACACCTTC | TRBJ1-2 | TRBD1 | . | TRBV4-3
CASTVRGGGEQFF | TGTGCCAGCACTGTGAGGGGGGGTGGTGAGCAGTTCTTC | TRBJ2-1 | . | . | TRBV2